Listed here is a single TCR beta chain. The target antigen is unknown. This entry comes from a study of CD8+CD57+ T cells in acquired aplastic anemia. Study details: DNA recovered from sorted CD4+ and CD8+ cells had a mean of 3.2 ug. An average of about 9.8 million reads for CD4+ cells was obtained from healthy donors. Study-level findings and limits: Patient and control CD8+ Simpson's diversity was not significantly different. Common to patients and controls were about 31 CD8+ CDR3 sequences.

TCR beta VDJ and CDR3 profiles were obtained from a genomic DNA template. From the reads, TCRdb called clonotypes with MiXCR, one entry per CDR3 protein. The sample contains about 81,000 distinct CDR3 sequences, roughly half of which appear only once. CDR1 is DFQATT and CDR2 is SNEGSKA in the germline V gene (reference sequence). Trimming cost V 0 bases and J 1 base, with 6 bases left between them. The CDR3 is 13 amino acids. The chain recombines TRBV20-1 with TRBJ1-2, with no clear D. Sequencing input: sorted CD4+, CD8+, or CD8+CD57+ T cells (not recorded which) from PBMCs. The receptor's source is a human donor in good health, serving as a control. CDR3 sequence (DNA): TGCAGTGCTAGAGATCACGGTAACTATGGCTACACCTTC. Translated: CSARDHGNYGYTF.